This TCR beta chain came from a study of blood T cells in healthy people across ages. Study results and caveats: Among T cells, TCR beta diversity per million cells dropped roughly linearly as age rose. Unknown donor CMV status possibly confounded expanded clonotype changes.

The use of a sample-barcoded 5' primer and a J-beta primer mix characterized a second PCR of about 7 to 12 cycles. Template switching added a 12-random-nucleotide identifier to every cDNA molecule. Each CDR3 protein is one row after TCRdb ran MiXCR on the 5' RACE reads. The sample lists around 1,900,000 distinct CDR3 sequences, about two fifths occurring once. A note on this clonotype: Its antigen is as yet unknown.

Every sample yielded at least 6.5 million isolated PBMCs. The J segment lost 5 bases and the V segment lost 2 bases, leaving 10 bases of the junction unmatched. CDR3 length equals 17 residues. From germline, CDR1 is ENHRY and CDR2 SYGVKD. The chain is built from TRBV10-3 and TRBJ1-3; 9 positions match TRBD1. This sequence was found in a human donor in good health. The specimen sequenced was blood. The CDR3: CAISEGPTGGRRNTIYF. Written as DNA, the CDR3 is TGTGCCATCAGTGAGGGCCCCACAGGGGGCAGGAGAAACACCATATATTTT.